This T cell receptor beta chain was recovered during a study of CD8 T cells in Susac syndrome. RNA in amounts of about 0.45 to 1 ug was reverse transcribed with random hexamers. TCRdb reprocessed the immunoSEQ multiplex PCR reads with MiXCR, giving one entry per CDR3 protein. The repertoire includes some 80,000 distinct CDR3 sequences, approximately 94% of them detected once, and around 0.25% sits in the top ten. Germline V lookup: CDR1 SQVTM, CDR2 ANQGSEA. The ends were cut back, 3 bases at V and 0 bases at J, with 12 bases in the middle. This CDR3 contains 15 residues. TEMRA cells were enriched by FACS, and CD4+ and CD8+ T cells were negatively isolated.

This receptor was identified in a human donor in good health. Specimen: CD8+ T cells from PBMCs. The V gene is TRBV29-1, the J gene TRBJ1-3; D call uncertain. CDR3 sequence (DNA): TGCAGCGTTGAGGGCCGCTCCTTCTCTGGAAACACCATATATTTT. Protein sequence: CSVEGRSFSGNTIYF.